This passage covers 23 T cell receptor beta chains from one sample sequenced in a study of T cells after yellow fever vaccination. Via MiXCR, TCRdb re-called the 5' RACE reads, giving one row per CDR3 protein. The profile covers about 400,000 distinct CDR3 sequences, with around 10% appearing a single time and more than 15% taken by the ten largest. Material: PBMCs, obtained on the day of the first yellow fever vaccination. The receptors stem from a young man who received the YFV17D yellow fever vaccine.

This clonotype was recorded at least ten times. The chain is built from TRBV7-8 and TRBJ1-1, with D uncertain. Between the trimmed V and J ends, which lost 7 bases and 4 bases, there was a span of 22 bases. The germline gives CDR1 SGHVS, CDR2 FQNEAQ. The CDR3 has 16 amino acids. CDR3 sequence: CASTVSSNPLGTEAFF. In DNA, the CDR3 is TGTGCCAGCACCGTTTCCTCAAACCCGCTGGGCACTGAAGCTTTCTTT.

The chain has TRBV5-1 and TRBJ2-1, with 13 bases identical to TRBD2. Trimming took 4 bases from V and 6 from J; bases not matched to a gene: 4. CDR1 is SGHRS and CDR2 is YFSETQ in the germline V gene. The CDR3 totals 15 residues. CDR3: CASSIGTSGTNEQFF. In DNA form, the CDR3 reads TGCGCCAGCAGCATAGGGACTAGCGGGACCAATGAGCAGTTCTTC. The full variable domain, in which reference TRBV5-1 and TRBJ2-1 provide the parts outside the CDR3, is KAGVTQTPRYLIKTRGQQVTLSCSPISGHRSVSWYQQTPGQGLQFLFEYFSETQRNKGNFPGRFSGRQFSNSRSEMNVSTLELGDSALYLCASSIGTSGTNEQFFGPGTRLTVL.

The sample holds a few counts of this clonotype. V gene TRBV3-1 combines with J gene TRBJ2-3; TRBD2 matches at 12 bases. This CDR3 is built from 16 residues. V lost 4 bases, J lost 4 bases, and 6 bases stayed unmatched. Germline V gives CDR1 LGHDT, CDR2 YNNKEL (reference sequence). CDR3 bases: TGTGCCAGCAGCCTCCTCCTAGCGGGGGGGGCAGATACGCAGTATTTT. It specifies CASSLLLAGGADTQYF.

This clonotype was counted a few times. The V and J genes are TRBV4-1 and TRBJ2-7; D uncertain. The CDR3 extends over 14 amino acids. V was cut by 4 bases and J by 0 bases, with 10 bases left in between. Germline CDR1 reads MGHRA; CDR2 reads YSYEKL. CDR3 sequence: CASSPRSSSYEQYV. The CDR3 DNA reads TGCGCCAGCAGCCCCCGGAGTAGCTCCTACGAGCAGTACGTC.

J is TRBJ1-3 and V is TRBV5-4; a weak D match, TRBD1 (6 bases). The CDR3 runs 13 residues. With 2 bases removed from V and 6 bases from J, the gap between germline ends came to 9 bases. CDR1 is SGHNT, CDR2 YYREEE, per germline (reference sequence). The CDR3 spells CASSFRGENTIYF. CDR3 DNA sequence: TGTGCCAGCAGCTTCAGGGGCGAAAACACCATATATTTT.

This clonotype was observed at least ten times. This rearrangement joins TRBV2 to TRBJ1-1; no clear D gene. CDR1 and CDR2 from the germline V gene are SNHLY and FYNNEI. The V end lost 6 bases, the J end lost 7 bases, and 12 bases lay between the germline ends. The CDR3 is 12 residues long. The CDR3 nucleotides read TGTGCCAGCAGCGATGAGGGCCTTGAAGCTTTCTTT. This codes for CASSDEGLEAFF.

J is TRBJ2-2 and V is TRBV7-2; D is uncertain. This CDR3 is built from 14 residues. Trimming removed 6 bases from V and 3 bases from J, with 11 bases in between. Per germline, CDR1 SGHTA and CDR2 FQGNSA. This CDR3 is CASSRGRHTGELFF. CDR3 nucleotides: TGTGCCAGCAGTCGAGGACGGCACACCGGGGAGCTGTTTTTT.

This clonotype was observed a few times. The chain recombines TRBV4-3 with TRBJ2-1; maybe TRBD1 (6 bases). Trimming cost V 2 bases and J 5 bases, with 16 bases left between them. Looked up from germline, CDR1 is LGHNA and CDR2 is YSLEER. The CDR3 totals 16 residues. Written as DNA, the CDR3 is TGCGCCAGCAGCCAATTGACGGTGGGGACACACAATGAGCAGTTCTTC. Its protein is CASSQLTVGTHNEQFF.

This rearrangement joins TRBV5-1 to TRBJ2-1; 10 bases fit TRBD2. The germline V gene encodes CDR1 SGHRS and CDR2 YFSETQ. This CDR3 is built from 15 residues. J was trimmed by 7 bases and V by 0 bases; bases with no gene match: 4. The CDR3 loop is CASSLGAGGFNEQFF. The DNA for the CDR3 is TGCGCCAGCAGCTTGGGAGCGGGGGGGTTTAATGAGCAGTTCTTC.

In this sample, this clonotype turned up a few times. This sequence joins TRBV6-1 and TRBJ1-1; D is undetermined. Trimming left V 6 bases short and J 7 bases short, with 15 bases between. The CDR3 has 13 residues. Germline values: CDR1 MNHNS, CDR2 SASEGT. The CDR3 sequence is CASSSRAGSEAFF. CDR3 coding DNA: TGTGCCAGCAGCTCCCGTGCCGGGAGTGAAGCTTTCTTT.

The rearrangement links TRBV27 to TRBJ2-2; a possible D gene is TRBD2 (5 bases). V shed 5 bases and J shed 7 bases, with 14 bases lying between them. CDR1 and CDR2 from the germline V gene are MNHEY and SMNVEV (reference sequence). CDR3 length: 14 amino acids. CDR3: CASSPAIAGGELFF. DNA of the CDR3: TGTGCCAGCAGTCCCGCTATCGCGGGCGGGGAGCTGTTTTTT.

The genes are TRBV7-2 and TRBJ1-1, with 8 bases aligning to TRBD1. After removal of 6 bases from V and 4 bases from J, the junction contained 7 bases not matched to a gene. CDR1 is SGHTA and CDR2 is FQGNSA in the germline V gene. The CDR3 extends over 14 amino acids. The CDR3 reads CASSKLQGATEAFF. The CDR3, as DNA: TGTGCCAGCAGTAAACTTCAGGGGGCCACTGAAGCTTTCTTT.

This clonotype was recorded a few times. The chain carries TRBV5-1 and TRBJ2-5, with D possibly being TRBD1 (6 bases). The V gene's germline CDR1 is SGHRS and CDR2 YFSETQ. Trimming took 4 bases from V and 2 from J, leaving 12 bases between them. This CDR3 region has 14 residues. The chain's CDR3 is CASSARDNQETQYF. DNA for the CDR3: TGCGCCAGCAGCGCACGGGACAATCAAGAGACCCAGTACTTC.

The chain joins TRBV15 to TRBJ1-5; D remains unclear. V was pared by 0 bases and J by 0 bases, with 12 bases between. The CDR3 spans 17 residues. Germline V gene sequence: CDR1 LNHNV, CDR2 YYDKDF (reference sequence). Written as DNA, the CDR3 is TGTGCCACCAGCAGAGAGGTGAAGTATGATAGCAATCAGCCCCAGCATTTT. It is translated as CATSREVKYDSNQPQHF.

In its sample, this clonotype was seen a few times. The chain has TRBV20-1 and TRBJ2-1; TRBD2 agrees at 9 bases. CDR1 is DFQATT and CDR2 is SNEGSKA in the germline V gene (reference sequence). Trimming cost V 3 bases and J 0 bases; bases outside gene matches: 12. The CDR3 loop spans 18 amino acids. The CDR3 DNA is TGCAGTGCTAGTGGTAGCGGGGGCGACTTCAGCTCCTACAATGAGCAGTTCTTC. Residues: CSASGSGGDFSSYNEQFF.

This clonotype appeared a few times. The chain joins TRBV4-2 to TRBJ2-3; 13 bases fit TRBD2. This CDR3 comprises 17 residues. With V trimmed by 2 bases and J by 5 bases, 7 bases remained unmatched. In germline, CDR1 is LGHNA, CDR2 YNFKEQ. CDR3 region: CASSQTSGTSGVDTQYF. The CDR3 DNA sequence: TGTGCCAGCAGCCAAACTTCCGGGACTAGCGGGGTAGATACGCAGTATTTT.

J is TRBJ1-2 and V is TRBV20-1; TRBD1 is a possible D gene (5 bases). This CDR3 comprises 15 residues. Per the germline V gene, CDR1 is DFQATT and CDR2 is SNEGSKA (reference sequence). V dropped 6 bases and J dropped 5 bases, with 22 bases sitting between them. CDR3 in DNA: TGCAGTGCCTTACGGGACGGGACTCGTATTTATGGCTACACCTTC. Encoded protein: CSALRDGTRIYGYTF.

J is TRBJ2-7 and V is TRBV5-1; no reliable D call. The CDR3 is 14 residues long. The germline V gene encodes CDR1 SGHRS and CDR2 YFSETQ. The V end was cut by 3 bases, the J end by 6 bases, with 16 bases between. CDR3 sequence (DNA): TGCGCCAGCAGCTCCCGGTCAGGTTGGTGCGAGCAGTACTTC. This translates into CASSSRSGWCEQYF.

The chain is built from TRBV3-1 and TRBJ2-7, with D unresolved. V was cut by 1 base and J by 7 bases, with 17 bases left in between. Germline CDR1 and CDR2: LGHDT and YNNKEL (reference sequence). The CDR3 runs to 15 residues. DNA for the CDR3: TGTGCCAGCAGCCAAGGTGTCCAGGCAAGTGGGGAGCAGTACTTC. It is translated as CASSQGVQASGEQYF.

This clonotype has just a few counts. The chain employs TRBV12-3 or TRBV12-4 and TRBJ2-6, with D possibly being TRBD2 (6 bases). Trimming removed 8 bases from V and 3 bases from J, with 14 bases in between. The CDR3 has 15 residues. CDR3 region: CASARGLFGANVLTF. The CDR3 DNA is TGTGCCAGCGCCCGGGGGTTATTTGGGGCCAACGTCCTGACTTTC.

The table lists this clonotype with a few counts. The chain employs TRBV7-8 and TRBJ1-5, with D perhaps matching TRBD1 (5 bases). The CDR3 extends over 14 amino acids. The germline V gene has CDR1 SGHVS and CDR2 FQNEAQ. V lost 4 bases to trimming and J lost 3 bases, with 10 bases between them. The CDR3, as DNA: TGTGCCAGCAGCTCGGCCAGGGCCAATCAGCCCCAGCATTTT. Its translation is CASSSARANQPQHF.

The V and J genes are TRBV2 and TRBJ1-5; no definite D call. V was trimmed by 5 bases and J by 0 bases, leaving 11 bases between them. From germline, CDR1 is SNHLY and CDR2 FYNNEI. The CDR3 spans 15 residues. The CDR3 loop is CASSPPGSSNQPQHF. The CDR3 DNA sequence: TGTGCCAGCAGTCCGCCGGGGTCTAGCAATCAGCCCCAGCATTTT.

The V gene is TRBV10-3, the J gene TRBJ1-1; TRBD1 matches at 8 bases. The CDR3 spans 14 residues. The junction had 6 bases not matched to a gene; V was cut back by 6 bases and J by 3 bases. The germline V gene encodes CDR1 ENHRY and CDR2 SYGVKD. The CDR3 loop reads CAIRSRGQDTEAFF. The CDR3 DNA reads TGTGCCATCAGAAGCAGGGGGCAAGACACTGAAGCTTTCTTT.